In its sample, the clone carrying this TCR beta chain was seen once. The antigen remains unidentified. These data come from a study of OX40 agonist ivuxolimab in advanced cancers. Study summary: In this cohort, patients received ivuxolimab, an agonistic anti-OX40 (CD134) antibody. The study's findings and limits: At 0.1 to 3.0 mg/kg, CD4+ and CD8+ blood T cells expanded clonally by week 6.

The germline V gene encodes CDR1 LNHDA and CDR2 SQIVND (reference sequence). CDR3 length: 14 amino acids. Trimming left V 4 bases short and J 0 bases short, with 8 bases between. The repertoire was sequenced with immunoSEQ multiplex PCR; TCRdb's copy has only in-frame clones and lacks some. The table has approximately 70,000 clones, just over 85% seen once. This chain uses TRBV19 with TRBJ2-3; D is uncertain. Sequencing used CD4+ or CD8+ T cells sorted from blood, obtained in a trial of the OX40 agonist ivuxolimab. The sequence came from an adult with an advanced solid tumor such as melanoma, head and neck, liver or kidney cancer. The CDR3: CASSKFASTDTQYF. CDR3 in DNA: TGTGCCAGTAGTAAGTTCGCAAGCACAGATACGCAGTATTTT.